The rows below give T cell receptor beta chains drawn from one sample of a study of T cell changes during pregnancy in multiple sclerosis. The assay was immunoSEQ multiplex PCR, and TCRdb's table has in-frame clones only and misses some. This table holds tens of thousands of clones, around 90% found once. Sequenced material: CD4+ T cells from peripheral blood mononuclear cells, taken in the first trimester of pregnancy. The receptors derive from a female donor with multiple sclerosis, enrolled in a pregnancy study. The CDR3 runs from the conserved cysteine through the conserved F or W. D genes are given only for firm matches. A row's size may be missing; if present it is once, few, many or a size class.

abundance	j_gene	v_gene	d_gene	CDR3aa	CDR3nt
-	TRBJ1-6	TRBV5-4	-	CASSSRQVNNSPLHF	TGTGCCAGCAGCTCCCGACAAGTAAATAATTCACCCCTCCACTTT
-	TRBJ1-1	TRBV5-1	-	CASSDLPGVGTEASF	TGCGCCAGCAGTGACCTGCCAGGGGTTGGCACTGAAGCTTCCTTT
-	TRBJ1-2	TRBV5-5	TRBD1	CASSSGPGRTGPPNYGYTF	TGTGCCAGCAGCTCGGGGCCCGGGCGGACAGGGCCCCCAAACTATGGCTACACCTTC
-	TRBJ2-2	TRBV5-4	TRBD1	CASSPAPGQGGTGELFF	TGTGCCAGCAGCCCCGCCCCCGGACAGGGAGGCACCGGGGAGCTGTTTTTT
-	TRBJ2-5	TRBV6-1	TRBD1	CATGHPGGTQYF	TGTGCCACGGGACACCCAGGGGGGACCCAGTACTTC
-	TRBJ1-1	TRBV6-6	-	CASSSGGKEAFF	TGTGCCAGCAGTTCCGGGGGGAAAGAAGCTTTCTTT
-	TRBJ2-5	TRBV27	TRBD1	CARTRDRGWQETQYF	TGTGCCAGAACTCGGGACAGGGGGTGGCAAGAGACCCAGTACTTC
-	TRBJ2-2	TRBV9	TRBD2	CASSVSGRSYTGELFF	TGTGCCAGCAGCGTCAGCGGGAGGAGTTACACCGGGGAGCTGTTTTTT
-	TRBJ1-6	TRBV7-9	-	CASSLGRERAPLHF	TGTGCCAGCAGCTTGGGTCGAGAGAGGGCACCCCTCCACTTT
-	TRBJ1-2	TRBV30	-	CAWSVLRGYTF	TGTGCCTGGAGTGTACTACGGGGCTACACCTTC
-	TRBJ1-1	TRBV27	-	CASFRNGGGSTEAFF	TGTGCCAGCTTCCGAAACGGGGGAGGGAGCACTGAAGCTTTCTTT
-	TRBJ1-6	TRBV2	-	CASRGETGMGSPLHF	TGTGCCAGCAGGGGCGAAACAGGGATGGGTTCACCCCTCCACTTT
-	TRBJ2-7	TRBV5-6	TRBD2	CASSWGLSSEQYF	TGTGCCAGCAGCTGGGGACTATCCTCCGAGCAGTACTTC
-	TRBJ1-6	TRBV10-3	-	CAISEREQGSPLHF	TGTGCCATCAGTGAGAGAGAACAGGGTTCACCCCTCCACTTT
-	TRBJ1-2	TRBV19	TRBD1	CASSIAGGGGGYTF	TGTGCCAGTAGTATAGCAGGGGGCGGTGGTGGCTACACCTTC
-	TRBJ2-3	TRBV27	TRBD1	CASSITTGGQGTQYF	TGTGCCAGCAGCATCACCACAGGGGGCCAGGGTACGCAGTATTTT
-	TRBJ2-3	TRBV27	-	CASSLSQVPADTQYF	TGTGCCAGCAGTTTATCGCAGGTTCCGGCAGATACGCAGTATTTT
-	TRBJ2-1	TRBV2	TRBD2	CASSYSPLAGVYNEQFF	TGTGCCAGCAGTTACTCCCCTCTAGCGGGGGTCTACAATGAGCAGTTCTTC
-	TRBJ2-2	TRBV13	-	CASSLIGRGGTGELFF	TGTGCCAGCAGCTTAATCGGGCGGGGAGGTACCGGGGAGCTGTTTTTT
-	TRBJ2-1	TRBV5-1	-	CASSLRGGRQSSYNEQFF	TGCGCCAGCAGCTTGAGGGGGGGGCGACAGAGCTCCTACAATGAGCAGTTCTTC
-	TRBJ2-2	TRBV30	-	CAWSVGSGRYANTGELFF	TGTGCCTGGAGTGTAGGGAGCGGGCGGTACGCGAACACCGGGGAGCTGTTTTTT
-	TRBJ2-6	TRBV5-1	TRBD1	CASSYSLYRGPGSGANVLTF	TGCGCCAGCAGCTACTCACTTTACAGGGGGCCTGGCTCTGGGGCCAACGTCCTGACTTTC
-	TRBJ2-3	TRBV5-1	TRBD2	CASSFPSGGQEDTQYF	TGCGCCAGCAGCTTCCCCAGCGGGGGGCAGGAAGATACGCAGTATTTT
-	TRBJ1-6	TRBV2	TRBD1	CASREQGIGSYNSPLHF	TGTGCCAGCAGGGAACAGGGGATCGGATCCTATAATTCACCCCTCCACTTT
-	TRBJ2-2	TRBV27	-	CASRSFGELFF	TGTGCCAGCAGATCTTTCGGGGAGCTGTTTTTT
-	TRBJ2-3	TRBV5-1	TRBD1	CASSLRQGPPTDTQYF	TGCGCCAGCTCCCTTCGACAGGGCCCACCCACAGATACGCAGTATTTT
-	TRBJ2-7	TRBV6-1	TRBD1	CASSRPGTGGYEQYF	TGTGCCAGCAGTCGTCCCGGGACAGGGGGCTACGAGCAGTACTTC
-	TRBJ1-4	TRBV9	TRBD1	CASSVLSGGNEKLFF	TGTGCCAGCAGCGTACTCTCAGGGGGTAATGAAAAACTGTTTTTT
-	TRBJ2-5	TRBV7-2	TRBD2	CASSPGLAGGTETQYF	TGTGCCAGCAGCCCAGGACTGGCGGGGGGGACGGAGACCCAGTACTTC
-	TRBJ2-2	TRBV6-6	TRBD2	CASSSRAGGGTGELFF	TGTGCCAGCAGTTCCAGAGCGGGAGGGGGGACCGGGGAGCTGTTTTTT
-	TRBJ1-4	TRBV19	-	CASRMTEAATNEKLFF	TGTGCCAGTAGAATGACAGAGGCTGCAACTAATGAAAAACTGTTTTTT
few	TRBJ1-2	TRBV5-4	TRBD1	CASSLGQGNYGYTF	TGTGCCAGCAGCCTCGGACAGGGTAACTATGGCTACACCTTC
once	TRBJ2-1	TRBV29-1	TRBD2	CSVEPSGVGNEQFF	TGCAGCGTTGAGCCTAGCGGGGTAGGCAATGAGCAGTTCTTC
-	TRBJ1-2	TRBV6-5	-	CASWHNYGYTF	TGTGCCAGCTGGCATAACTATGGCTACACCTTC
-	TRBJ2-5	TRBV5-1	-	CASSLRANRVVETQYF	TGCGCCAGCAGCTTGCGGGCAAACAGGGTAGTAGAGACCCAGTACTTC
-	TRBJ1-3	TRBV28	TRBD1	CASRDNRGLDTIYF	TGTGCCAGCAGGGATAACAGGGGGCTGGACACCATATATTTT
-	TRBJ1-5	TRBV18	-	CASSQGAESNQPQHF	TGTGCCAGCTCACAAGGGGCGGAAAGCAATCAGCCCCAGCATTTT
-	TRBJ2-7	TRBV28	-	CASKKSGLPYEQYF	TGTGCCAGCAAAAAAAGCGGGCTCCCCTACGAGCAGTACTTC
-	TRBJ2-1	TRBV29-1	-	CSVTGTNEQFF	TGCAGCGTTACAGGGACCAATGAGCAGTTCTTC
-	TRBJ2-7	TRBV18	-	CASSPQRIIDPYEQYF	TGTGCCAGCTCACCACAGCGGATTATAGACCCCTACGAGCAGTACTTC
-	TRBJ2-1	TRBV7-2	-	CASRDSFGGSAYNEQFF	TGTGCCAGCAGGGACAGTTTCGGCGGGAGTGCCTACAATGAGCAGTTCTTC
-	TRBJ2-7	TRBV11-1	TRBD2	CASSLAATSGRLTYEQYF	TGTGCCAGCAGCTTAGCGGCAACTAGCGGGAGGCTAACCTACGAGCAGTACTTC
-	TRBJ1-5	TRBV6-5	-	CASSPGALRNQPQHF	TGTGCCAGCAGTCCAGGGGCGCTTCGCAATCAGCCCCAGCATTTT
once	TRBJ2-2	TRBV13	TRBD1	CASSSRQGKRGELFF	TGTGCCAGCAGCTCCCGACAGGGAAAGAGGGGGGAGCTGTTTTTT
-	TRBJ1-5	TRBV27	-	CASGQVGGQPQHF	TGTGCCAGTGGGCAGGTTGGTGGGCAGCCCCAGCATTTT
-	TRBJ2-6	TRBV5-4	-	CASSYPGSGANVLTF	TGTGCCAGCAGCTACCCCGGCTCTGGGGCCAACGTCCTGACTTTC
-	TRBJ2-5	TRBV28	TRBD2	CASILAGEETQYF	TGTGCCAGCATTCTAGCGGGAGAAGAGACCCAGTACTTC
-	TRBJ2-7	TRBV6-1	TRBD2	CASRRGRWDYEQYF	TGTGCCAGCAGGCGCGGGAGATGGGACTACGAGCAGTACTTC
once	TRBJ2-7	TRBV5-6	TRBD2	CASSSLAVPYEQYF	TGTGCCAGCAGCTCGCTAGCGGTCCCCTACGAGCAGTACTTC
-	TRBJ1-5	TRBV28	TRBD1	CASSRTTGYSNQPQHF	TGTGCCAGCAGTAGAACGACAGGGTATAGCAATCAGCCCCAGCATTTT
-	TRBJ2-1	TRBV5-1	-	CASSRTGNEQFF	TGCGCCAGCTCGAGGACGGGGAATGAGCAGTTCTTC
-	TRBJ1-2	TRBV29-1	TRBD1	CSVDRDSNLNYGYTF	TGCAGCGTCGACCGGGACAGCAACCTGAACTATGGCTACACCTTC
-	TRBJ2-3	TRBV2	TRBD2	CASTLAGNKADTQYF	TGTGCCAGCACACTAGCGGGCAATAAGGCAGATACGCAGTATTTT
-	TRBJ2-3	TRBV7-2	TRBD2	CASSPPGLAGGLLDTQYF	TGTGCCAGCAGCCCCCCCGGACTAGCGGGGGGGTTGCTAGATACGCAGTATTTT
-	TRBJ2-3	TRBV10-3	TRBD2	CATVGTSVSTDTQYF	TGTGCCACCGTGGGGACTAGCGTTAGCACAGATACGCAGTATTTT
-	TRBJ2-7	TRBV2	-	CASSARINEQYF	TGTGCCAGCAGTGCTAGGATAAACGAGCAGTACTTC
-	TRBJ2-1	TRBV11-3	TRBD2	CASSLGTSGSYNEQFF	TGTGCCAGCAGCTTAGGTACTAGCGGTTCCTACAATGAGCAGTTCTTC